Each of the 15 T cell receptor beta chains below was sequenced from the same sample in a study of T-cell memory formation after mild COVID-19. TCRdb ran MiXCR on the 5' RACE reads and lists one entry per CDR3 protein. This table has a few hundred thousand distinct CDR3 sequences, just under 20% appearing once. The sequenced sample consisted of PBMCs or a T cell subset sorted from them (not recorded which). The receptors were sampled from a young man who had mild COVID-19 (a few samples of this study predate the infection). Cell type and time point are not known.

This clonotype was detected ten times or more. This chain uses TRBV9 with TRBJ1-6, with 7 nucleotides matching TRBD1. V shed 0 bases, J shed 11 bases, and the junction held 5 bases outside the gene matches. This CDR3 comprises 14 residues. Germline loops: CDR1 SGDLS, CDR2 YYNGEE. As DNA, the CDR3 is TGTGCCAGCAGCGTAGAAGGACAGGCGACACCCCTCCACTTT. Its translation: CASSVEGQATPLHF.

This sequence joins TRBV7-8 and TRBJ2-5; tentative D call: TRBD2 (7 bases). There are 13 residues in the CDR3. Between the trimmed V and J ends, which lost 7 bases and 4 bases, there was a span of 13 bases. Germline CDR1 is SGHVS and CDR2 is FQNEAQ. CDR3 loop: CASTQRGGETQYF. In DNA form, the CDR3 reads TGTGCCAGCACCCAAAGGGGGGGAGAGACCCAGTACTTC.

This sequence joins TRBV20-1 and TRBJ1-2, with 9 bases aligning to TRBD1. Unmatched junction bases numbered 5, after V lost 6 bases and J lost 3 bases. This CDR3 is 13 amino acids long. CDR1 is DFQATT and CDR2 is SNEGSKA in the germline V gene (reference sequence). CDR3 amino acids: CSARDRVDYGYTF. The CDR3 DNA reads TGCAGTGCCCGGGACAGGGTAGACTATGGCTACACCTTC.

This clonotype has a handful of counts. The rearrangement uses TRBV24-1 and TRBJ2-2, with 7 bases identical to TRBD2. V was pared by 3 bases and J by 1 base, with 7 bases of the junction left unmatched. The CDR3 runs to 17 residues. Germline V CDR1 and CDR2: KGHDR, SFDVKD. CDR3 coding DNA: TGTGCCACCAGTGATGATTATGGACTAGTGAACACCGGGGAGCTGTTTTTT. Encoded protein: CATSDDYGLVNTGELFF.

This clonotype came up a few times. The rearrangement uses TRBV7-6 and TRBJ2-1, with 7 bases fitting TRBD2. The CDR3 sequence is 16 residues long. Germline trimming cut 5 bases from V and 5 bases from J; bases unmatched to any gene: 12. From germline, CDR1 is SGHVS and CDR2 FNYEAQ. The CDR3 nucleotides are TGTGCCAGCAGCCGGCTGGCGGGGGTAGCTGACAATGAGCAGTTCTTC. This gives the protein CASSRLAGVADNEQFF.

CDR3 region: CASSYSSGQAYGYTF. The CDR3, as DNA: TGTGCCAGCAGTTACTCGAGTGGTCAGGCCTATGGCTACACCTTC. The chain employs TRBV6-6 and TRBJ1-2; D unclear. This CDR3 is 15 amino acids long. CDR1 and CDR2 (germline): MNHNY, SVGAGI (reference sequence). The V and J ends lost 0 bases and 4 bases respectively, with 12 bases between them.

This chain connects TRBV25-1 to TRBJ1-6; D unresolved. Per germline, CDR1 MGHDK and CDR2 SYGVNS. V was cut by 1 base and J by 7 bases, with 8 bases left in between. The CDR3 covers 14 residues. DNA for the CDR3: TGTGCCAGCAGTGAATTAACAGCCAATTCACCCCTCCACTTT. This translates into CASSELTANSPLHF.

This chain connects TRBV11-3 to TRBJ2-2; 8 bases fit TRBD2. Trimming cost V 5 bases and J 7 bases; bases outside gene matches: 9. Germline values: CDR1 SGHNT, CDR2 YENEEA. The CDR3 is 15 residues long. The CDR3 nucleotides are TGTGCCAGCAGCCCCGGGGGGGCAGGGGACGGGGAGCTGTTTTTT. It encodes CASSPGGAGDGELFF.

V usage is TRBV6-5 and J usage is TRBJ2-1, with D perhaps assigned TRBD1 or TRBD2 (5 bases each). CDR3 length: 15 amino acids. The germline V and J ends were trimmed by 2 bases and 5 bases, with 13 bases remaining between them. In germline, CDR1 is MNHEY, CDR2 SVGAGI. The CDR3 is CASSYDRDRHNEQFF. In DNA, the CDR3 is TGTGCCAGCAGTTACGACCGGGACCGACACAATGAGCAGTTCTTC.

This clonotype occurred a few times. The rearrangement uses TRBV15 and TRBJ2-7; unclear D gene. Trimming removed 3 bases at V and 6 bases at J, with 18 bases between. The CDR3 is 15 residues long. Germline V gene data show CDR1 as LNHNV and CDR2 as YYDKDF (reference sequence). The CDR3 loop reads CATSRDGQALTEQYF. The CDR3 nucleotides are TGTGCCACCAGCAGGGATGGGCAGGCTCTGACCGAGCAGTACTTC.

This clonotype was seen a handful of times. The rearrangement uses TRBV20-1 and TRBJ2-7; D is perhaps TRBD1 or TRBD2 (5 bases each). The V end lost 6 bases, the J end lost 1 base, and 16 bases lay between the germline ends. The CDR3 spans 14 residues. Germline values: CDR1 DFQATT, CDR2 SNEGSKA (reference sequence). CDR3 coding DNA: TGCAGTGCCTCCCTGGGACGCCTATCCTACGAGCAGTACTTC. Amino acid sequence: CSASLGRLSYEQYF.

This clonotype was counted at least ten times. The chain employs TRBV7-2 and TRBJ2-1; D assignment may be TRBD1 or TRBD2 (5 bases each). Trimming left V 5 bases short and J 7 bases short, with 18 bases between. The CDR3 length is 15 residues. The V gene's germline CDR1 is SGHTA and CDR2 FQGNSA. The CDR3 DNA follows: TGTGCCAGCAGCCGCGGGCAGGGCTCTACAAATGAGCAGTTCTTC. It specifies CASSRGQGSTNEQFF.

The V call is TRBV12-3 or TRBV12-4, the J call TRBJ2-3; 14 bases line up with TRBD2. Germline trimming cut 5 bases from V and 4 bases from J; bases unmatched to any gene: 5. This CDR3 has 16 amino acids. CDR3 DNA: TGTGCCAGCAGTCCTCTGACTAGCGGGGGGGCAGATACGCAGTATTTT. Protein product: CASSPLTSGGADTQYF.

The chain carries TRBV27 and TRBJ1-4, with 9 nucleotides matching TRBD1. Germline-derived CDR1 and CDR2 are MNHEY and SMNVEV (reference sequence). This CDR3 comprises 17 residues. V was clipped by 6 bases and J by 5 bases; unmatched bases: 13. CDR3 in amino acids: CASRDRGPGRLNEKLFF. DNA for the CDR3: TGTGCCAGCAGGGACAGGGGCCCCGGGAGGTTAAATGAAAAACTGTTTTTT.

The genes are TRBV15 and TRBJ2-2; no clear D. This CDR3 comprises 12 residues. V was clipped by 3 bases and J by 5 bases, with 4 bases between them. Germline assignment: CDR1 LNHNV and CDR2 YYDKDF (reference sequence). The CDR3 sequence: CATSRGTGELFF. The DNA for the CDR3 is TGTGCCACCAGCAGGGGTACCGGGGAGCTGTTTTTT. The full variable domain, its missing parts supplied by reference TRBV15 and TRBJ2-2, is DAMVIQNPRYQVTQFGKPVTLSCSQTLNHNVMYWYQQKSSQAPKLLFHYYDKDFNNEADTPDNFQSRRPNTSFCFLDIRSPGLGDTAMYLCATSRGTGELFFGEGSRLTVL.